This is a list of T cell receptor beta chains from one sample in a study of graft-versus-host responses after intestinal transplantation. Clones were sequenced by immunoSEQ multiplex PCR, and TCRdb holds only the in-frame ones, with some missing. The table includes some 4,400 clones, roughly 24% detected once. Sample: alloreactive CD4+ T cells from a mixed lymphocyte reaction culture, taken before intestinal transplant. These receptors all come from a human patient who received an intestinal transplant. Both conserved end residues are part of each CDR3. Fields, in order: D gene, V gene, J gene, clone size, CDR3 protein, CDR3 DNA. A D gene is named only where the DNA matches it firmly. Some rows have no size entry. The others give once, few or many, or a class for an expanded clone.

d_gene: TRBD1; v_gene: TRBV7-9; j_gene: TRBJ1-6; abundance: few; CDR3aa: CASSDGQGPGSPLHF; CDR3nt: TGTGCCAGCAGCGACGGACAGGGTCCCGGATCACCCCTCCACTTT
d_gene: TRBD2; v_gene: TRBV9; j_gene: TRBJ2-5; abundance: few; CDR3aa: CASSGTSGGYQETQYF; CDR3nt: TGTGCCAGCAGCGGGACTAGCGGGGGATACCAAGAGACCCAGTACTTC
d_gene: TRBD2; v_gene: TRBV4-2; j_gene: TRBJ2-1; abundance: few; CDR3aa: CASSRGGTEQFF; CDR3nt: TGTGCCAGCAGCCGCGGGGGGACTGAGCAGTTCTTC
d_gene: .; v_gene: TRBV7-9; j_gene: TRBJ2-1; abundance: few; CDR3aa: CASSRLKLFGEQFF; CDR3nt: TGTGCCAGCAGCCGACTGAAGCTCTTTGGTGAGCAGTTCTTC
d_gene: .; v_gene: TRBV7-2; j_gene: TRBJ1-3; abundance: few; CDR3aa: CASSRQGNTIYF; CDR3nt: TGTGCCAGCAGCCGCCAGGGAAACACCATATATTTT
d_gene: .; v_gene: TRBV19; j_gene: TRBJ1-5; abundance: few; CDR3aa: CASSFRGGSYQPQHF; CDR3nt: TGTGCCAGTAGTTTTCGGGGGGGTAGCTATCAGCCCCAGCATTTT
d_gene: .; v_gene: TRBV29-1; j_gene: TRBJ1-5; abundance: few; CDR3aa: CSVGMAGNQPQHF; CDR3nt: TGCAGCGTTGGCATGGCGGGCAATCAGCCCCAGCATTTT
d_gene: .; v_gene: TRBV30; j_gene: TRBJ2-1; abundance: .; CDR3aa: CAWSDSRHEQFF; CDR3nt: TGTGCCTGGAGTGATTCCCGCCATGAGCAGTTCTTC
d_gene: .; v_gene: TRBV6-5; j_gene: TRBJ2-3; abundance: .; CDR3aa: CASSRTRARADTQYF; CDR3nt: TGTGCCAGCAGCCGTACCCGGGCTAGGGCAGATACGCAGTATTTT
d_gene: .; v_gene: TRBV7-9; j_gene: TRBJ1-6; abundance: .; CDR3aa: CASSLGDTENSPLHF; CDR3nt: TGTGCCAGCAGCTTAGGGGATACTGAGAATTCACCCCTCCACTTT
d_gene: TRBD2; v_gene: TRBV10-3; j_gene: TRBJ2-3; abundance: few; CDR3aa: CASSYSGRADTQYF; CDR3nt: TGTGCCAGCAGTTACTCAGGGAGGGCAGATACGCAGTATTTT
d_gene: .; v_gene: TRBV10-3; j_gene: TRBJ2-2; abundance: few; CDR3aa: CAISDGITTGELFF; CDR3nt: TGTGCCATCAGTGACGGGATTACCACCGGGGAGCTGTTTTTT
d_gene: .; v_gene: TRBV27; j_gene: TRBJ1-4; abundance: .; CDR3aa: CASSFLPRPTNEKLFF; CDR3nt: TGTGCCAGCAGTTTTCTCCCCCGGCCAACTAATGAAAAACTGTTTTTT
d_gene: .; v_gene: TRBV9; j_gene: TRBJ1-2; abundance: few; CDR3aa: CASSGNTGIGGYTF; CDR3nt: TGTGCCAGCAGCGGTAACACAGGGATAGGAGGCTACACCTTC
d_gene: .; v_gene: TRBV5-1; j_gene: TRBJ2-5; abundance: few; CDR3aa: CASTLDHYPETQYF; CDR3nt: TGTGCCAGCACCTTGGACCATTATCCAGAGACCCAGTACTTC
d_gene: TRBD2; v_gene: TRBV4-2; j_gene: TRBJ2-2; abundance: .; CDR3aa: CASSQDLLAGNTGELFF; CDR3nt: TGTGCCAGCAGCCAAGATCTACTAGCGGGCAACACCGGGGAGCTGTTTTTT
d_gene: .; v_gene: TRBV10-2; j_gene: TRBJ1-2; abundance: .; CDR3aa: CASSVAGDYGYTF; CDR3nt: TGCGCCAGCAGCGTAGCAGGTGACTATGGCTACACCTTC
d_gene: .; v_gene: TRBV8-2; j_gene: TRBJ1-2; abundance: .; CDR3aa: CGIETRITKTYGYTF; CDR3nt: TGTGGCATCGAAACTAGGATAACGAAGACCTATGGCTACACCTTC
d_gene: .; v_gene: TRBV7-2; j_gene: TRBJ1-1; abundance: .; CDR3aa: CASSLAPIRAEAFF; CDR3nt: TGTGCCAGCAGCTTAGCGCCGATACGGGCTGAAGCTTTCTTT